Listed below are T cell receptor beta chains from one sample, sequenced in a study of molecular identifiers for immune sequencing clone quantification. TCRdb itself ran the PCR reads through MiXCR, one entry per CDR3 protein. In the table there are roughly 100,000 distinct CDR3 sequences, under 40% of which are singletons. The sample was naive CD8+ T cells from blood, with Jurkat cell RNA spiked in. The source of these receptors is a human donor in good health. Some libraries in this study had Jurkat cell RNA spiked in. The CDR3 runs from the conserved cysteine through the conserved F or W. Fields, in order: J gene, D gene, clone size, V gene, CDR3 protein, CDR3 DNA. D genes are given only for firm matches. Clone size is shown for a subset of rows, as once, few, many or a class of expanded clone.

TRBJ2-3	.	few	TRBV15	CATSRTLSDTQYF	TGTGCCACCAGCAGGACATTGTCAGATACGCAGTATTTT
TRBJ2-7	TRBD1	.	TRBV5-6	CASSPAGTGTYEQYF	TGTGCCAGTAGCCCGGCCGGGACAGGAACCTACGAGCAGTACTTC
TRBJ1-5	TRBD1	many	TRBV6-2/TRBV6-3	CASNDRGDQPQHF	TGTGCCAGCAATGACAGGGGGGATCAGCCCCAGCATTTT
TRBJ2-7	TRBD2	.	TRBV4-2	CASSQRASGSYEQYF	TGTGCCAGCAGCCAACGGGCTAGCGGATCCTACGAGCAGTACTTC
TRBJ2-3	TRBD1	few	TRBV27	CASIGVDRAGDTQYF	TGTGCCAGCATCGGAGTGGACAGGGCCGGAGATACGCAGTATTTT
TRBJ1-3	TRBD1	.	TRBV20-1	CSAFPPGQGYGNTIYF	TGCAGTGCTTTCCCACCGGGACAGGGGTATGGAAACACCATATATTTT
TRBJ1-1	.	few	TRBV9	CASSVSGQFINTEAFF	TGTGCCAGCAGCGTATCTGGACAGTTTATTAACACTGAAGCTTTCTTT
TRBJ2-7	TRBD2	few	TRBV11-2	CASSPQAGGYEQYF	TGTGCCAGCAGCCCACAAGCGGGAGGGTACGAGCAGTACTTC
TRBJ2-1	TRBD1	few	TRBV12-3/TRBV12-4	CASSFGDSSYNEQFF	TGTGCCAGCAGTTTCGGGGACAGCTCCTACAATGAGCAGTTCTTC
TRBJ2-5	TRBD1	few	TRBV6-2/TRBV6-3	CASSYDPDRGEETQYF	TGTGCCAGCAGTTATGATCCGGACAGGGGAGAAGAGACCCAGTACTTC
TRBJ1-6	.	few	TRBV19	CASSPEQGSPLHF	TGTGCCAGTAGTCCCGAACAGGGATCACCCCTCCACTTT
TRBJ2-3	TRBD2	few	TRBV4-3	CASSQEAAGTITDTQYF	TGCGCCAGCAGCCAAGAGGCGGCTGGGACTATTACAGATACGCAGTATTTT
TRBJ1-3	.	few	TRBV29-1	CSVGPVQGNTIYF	TGCAGCGTTGGACCGGTCCAAGGAAACACCATATATTTT
TRBJ2-3	.	.	TRBV7-6	CASSNEGSTDTQYF	TGTGCCAGCAGCAACGAGGGAAGCACAGATACGCAGTATTTT
TRBJ1-1	.	once	TRBV19	CASTHLGVREDTEAFF	TGTGCCAGTACCCACCTCGGGGTGCGTGAGGACACTGAAGCTTTCTTT
TRBJ2-2	.	few	TRBV29-1	CCAAGPASGELFF	TGCTGCGCCGCCGGGCCCGCGTCCGGGGAGCTGTTTTTT
TRBJ2-3	.	many	TRBV4-3	CASSQEIRTSTDTQYF	TGCGCCAGCAGCCAAGAGATTCGGACTAGCACAGATACGCAGTATTTT
TRBJ2-1	TRBD2	few	TRBV6-2/TRBV6-3	CASSYTSGRYAGEQFF	TGTGCCAGCAGTTACACCAGCGGGAGGTATGCAGGTGAGCAGTTCTTC
TRBJ1-5	.	few	TRBV6-2/TRBV6-3	CASSYGIGGNQPQHF	TGTGCCAGCAGTTACGGGATCGGGGGAAATCAGCCCCAGCATTTT
TRBJ2-2	TRBD2	few	TRBV2	CASRTGGTGELFF	TGTGCCAGCAGGACGGGGGGAACCGGGGAGCTGTTTTTT
TRBJ1-1	.	.	TRBV20-1	CSANGGPMNTEAFF	TGCAGTGCTAACGGGGGCCCCATGAACACTGAAGCTTTCTTT
TRBJ2-7	.	few	TRBV4-3	CASSQDTQGPYEQYF	TGCGCCAGCAGCCAAGATACGCAGGGACCCTACGAGCAGTACTTC